This T cell receptor (beta chain) was found in a study of T cell responses to AZD1222 COVID-19 vaccine. The germline V gene encodes CDR1 SGDLS and CDR2 YYNGEE. CDR3 length: 12 residues. Between the trimmed V and J ends, which lost 2 bases and 1 base, there was a span of 0 bases. Libraries were prepared by immunoSEQ multiplex PCR; TCRdb keeps only in-frame clonotypes and omits some of them. The repertoire holds 55,000 to 70,000 clones, 89% seen once, with 5.5% to 7% in the top ten. The rearrangement joins TRBV9 to TRBJ2-2; D gene uncertain. The sample consisted of peripheral blood, taken 28 days after the second AZD1222 dose. This TCR was recovered from an adult who received the AZD1222 COVID-19 vaccine. The CDR3 sequence: CASSVNTGELFF. The DNA of the CDR3 is TGTGCCAGCAGCGTGAACACCGGGGAGCTGTTTTTT.